This T cell receptor beta chain is drawn from a study of blood T cell repertoires in COVID-19. V lost 6 bases and J lost 9, with 24 bases in between. CDR1 MNHEY and CDR2 SVGEGT come from the germline V gene. CDR3 length: 15 amino acids. The table came from immunoSEQ multiplex PCR; TCRdb's copy has only in-frame clones and leaves some out. The table lists about 63,000 clones, about 80% of them singletons. The gene calls are TRBV6-2 or TRBV6-3 and TRBJ2-7; TRBD2 might be the D (6 bases). The receptor comes from a human donor in a cohort sampled during active COVID-19. The sequenced material came from peripheral blood. The CDR3 is CASSPHSSDQLGQYF. The CDR3 DNA reads as TGTGCCAGCAGCCCCCACTCTAGCGACCAACTGGGGCAGTACTTC.